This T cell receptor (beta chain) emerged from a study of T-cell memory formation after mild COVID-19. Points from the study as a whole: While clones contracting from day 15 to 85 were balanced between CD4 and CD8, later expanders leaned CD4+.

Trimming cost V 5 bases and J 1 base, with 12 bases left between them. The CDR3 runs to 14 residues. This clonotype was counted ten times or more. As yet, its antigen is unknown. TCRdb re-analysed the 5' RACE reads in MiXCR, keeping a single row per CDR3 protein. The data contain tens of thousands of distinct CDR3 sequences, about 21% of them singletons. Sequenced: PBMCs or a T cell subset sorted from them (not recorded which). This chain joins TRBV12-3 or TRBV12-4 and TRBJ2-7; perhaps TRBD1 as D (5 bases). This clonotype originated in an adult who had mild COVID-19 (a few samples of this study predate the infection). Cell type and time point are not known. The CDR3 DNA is TGTGCCAGCAGTCCCAGGGAAGGATCCTACGAGCAGTACTTC. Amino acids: CASSPREGSYEQYF.